This T cell receptor (beta chain) was observed in a study of cytotoxic CD8 clonotypes in ibrutinib-treated CLL. About the research overall: Investigators collected response samples after a median roughly 13 months of treatment, range 6 to 36.

The method was immunoSEQ multiplex PCR; TCRdb's version includes in-frame clones alone and lacks a portion of them. This table holds roughly 76,000 clones, around 80% found once. This receptor was obtained from a human donor with chronic lymphocytic leukemia. The sample here was PBMCs, taken at disease progression, from a patient treated with ibrutinib.

The CDR3 reads CASSPRVAGTSGGTTDTQYF. The CDR3 DNA follows: TGTGCCAGCTCACCACGTGTCGCCGGGACTAGCGGGGGAACCACAGATACGCAGTATTTT. The gene calls are TRBV18 and TRBJ2-3, with 14 nucleotides matching TRBD2. Germline CDR1 and CDR2: KGHSH and LQKENI. After removal of 1 base from V and 2 bases from J, the junction contained 11 bases not matched to a gene. This CDR3 comprises 20 residues.